These 9 T cell receptor beta chains share one sample of origin, sequenced in a study of blood T cell repertoires in COVID-19. The repertoire was sequenced with immunoSEQ multiplex PCR; TCRdb's copy has only in-frame clones and lacks some. The data hold some 90,000 clones, with approximately 90% observed a single time. The sequenced sample was peripheral blood. These receptor sequences come from a woman in her sixties with COVID-19, enrolled during active disease.

This chain joins TRBV28 and TRBJ1-4; TRBD1 aligns across 9 bases. The CDR3 contains 14 residues. The ends lost 3 bases at V and 8 bases at J; junction bases unmatched: 4. Germline CDR1 MDHEN, CDR2 SYDVKM. The chain's CDR3 is CASSLGDRVEKLFF. The CDR3 DNA reads TGTGCCAGCAGTTTGGGGGACAGGGTCGAAAAACTGTTTTTT.

The V call is TRBV5-1, the J call TRBJ1-2; D may be TRBD1 (6 bases). The germline V and J ends were trimmed by 6 bases and 2 bases, with 20 bases remaining between them. Germline loops: CDR1 SGHRS, CDR2 YFSETQ. The CDR3 has 16 residues. CDR3 bases: TGCGCCAGCACCAATCCGAACCGGGGGGCGAACTATGGCTACACCTTC. Translating gives CASTNPNRGANYGYTF. Looking up the rest from reference TRBV5-1 and TRBJ1-2 gives the full variable domain: KAGVTQTPRYLIKTRGQQVTLSCSPISGHRSVSWYQQTPGQGLQFLFEYFSETQRNKGNFPGRFSGRQFSNSRSEMNVSTLELGDSALYLCASTNPNRGANYGYTFGSGTRLTVV.

The chain carries TRBV4-1 and TRBJ2-7; 9 bases fit TRBD2. V was clipped by 4 bases and J by 2 bases; unmatched bases: 6. The length of the CDR3 is 15 residues. Germline V gives CDR1 MGHRA, CDR2 YSYEKL. The CDR3 region is CASSPRGGETYEQYF. For the CDR3, the DNA is TGCGCCAGCAGCCCCCGCGGGGGGGAAACCTACGAGCAGTACTTC.

This chain links TRBV5-1 with TRBJ1-1, with TRBD1 as a possible D gene (6 bases). Trimming left V 4 bases short and J 3 bases short, with 10 bases between. CDR1 and CDR2 (germline): SGHRS, YFSETQ. The CDR3 totals 13 residues. The CDR3 bases are TGCGCCAGCAGCCCCAGGGGAGACACTGAAGCTTTCTTT. It encodes CASSPRGDTEAFF.

This chain uses TRBV7-2 with TRBJ1-2; 8 positions match TRBD1. CDR3 length: 13 amino acids. Germline-derived CDR1 and CDR2 are SGHTA and FQGNSA. Unmatched junction bases numbered 6, after V lost 5 bases and J lost 7 bases. In DNA form, the CDR3 reads TGTGCCAGCAGCCGATCAGGGGGCCTTGGCTACACCTTC. It codes for CASSRSGGLGYTF.

The rearrangement joins TRBV10-1 to TRBJ1-5; TRBD1 agrees at 8 bases. The V gene's germline CDR1 is WNHNN and CDR2 SYGVQD (reference sequence). CDR3 length equals 16 residues. The V and J ends lost 5 bases and 7 bases, in that order; junction bases with no gene match: 13. CDR3 residues: CASSQGRYRGRQPQHF. The CDR3 bases are TGCGCCAGCAGTCAGGGAAGGTACAGGGGGAGGCAGCCCCAGCATTTT.

V gene TRBV12-5 combines with J gene TRBJ2-7, with TRBD1 matching 10 bases. Trimming cost V 1 base and J 1 base; bases outside gene matches: 10. CDR1 LGHNT and CDR2 FRNRAP come from the germline V gene. The CDR3 contains 18 residues. The CDR3 DNA reads TGTGCTAGTGGTTTGGCCACCCCTCCGGGACAGGGGTCCTACGAGCAGTACTTC. Its protein product is CASGLATPPGQGSYEQYF.

This chain uses TRBV20-1 with TRBJ1-1; no clear D. Looked up from germline, CDR1 is DFQATT and CDR2 is SNEGSKA (reference sequence). V dropped 5 bases and J dropped 1 base, with 5 bases sitting between them. The CDR3 consists of 11 residues. For the CDR3, the DNA is TGCAGTGCTGGCTGGAACACTGAAGCTTTCTTT. It codes for CSAGWNTEAFF.

The genes are TRBV5-1 and TRBJ1-1; 8 bases are shared with TRBD1. This CDR3 spans 13 amino acids. The junction had 4 bases not matched to a gene; V was cut back by 5 bases and J by 4 bases. Germline V gene data show CDR1 as SGHRS and CDR2 as YFSETQ. The CDR3 region has the DNA TGCGCCAGCAGTCTTACAGGGGGCACTGAAGCTTTCTTT. Residues: CASSLTGGTEAFF.